A single sample is the source of the 10 T cell receptor beta chains below, sequenced in a study of metastatic and nonmetastatic thyroid tumors. TCRdb reanalyzed the PCR reads with MiXCR. The sample lists under 100,000 clones; roughly 8.6% were seen once. Ahead of thyroid surgery, no patient had received treatment of any kind. The sequenced material came from blood. These receptor sequences come from a female donor with papillary thyroid cancer or a benign thyroid nodule (not recorded which). Some clones in this sample may be carry-over from other donors' samples.

This clone was seen many times. V and J are TRBV18 and TRBJ2-1; the D is unclear. This CDR3 is built from 14 residues. Germline lookup yields CDR1 KGHSH and CDR2 LQKENI. Trimming took off 6 bases at V and 5 bases at J, with 14 bases between the two ends. DNA for the CDR3: TGTGCCAGCTCGACCGTTGAACAGCACAATGAGCAGTTCTTC. Residues: CASSTVEQHNEQFF.

This clone showed up just a few times. The chain uses TRBV9 and TRBJ1-2; a possible D gene is TRBD1 (5 bases). Trimming cost V 2 bases and J 2 bases, with 13 bases left between them. This CDR3 has 15 amino acids. The V gene's germline CDR1 is SGDLS and CDR2 YYNGEE. The CDR3 nucleotides read TGTGCCAGCAGCGTGGCCCGGGACGGAAACTATGGCTACACCTTC. It yields the protein CASSVARDGNYGYTF. Using reference TRBV9 and TRBJ1-2 for the parts outside the CDR3, the full variable domain is DSGVTQTPKHLITATGQRVTLRCSPRSGDLSVYWYQQSLDQGLQFLIQYYNGEERAKGNILERFSAQQFPDLHSELNLSSLELGDSALYFCASSVARDGNYGYTFGSGTRLTVV.

This clone was recorded many times. The V call is TRBV9, the J call TRBJ1-2; no reliable D call. Trimming left V 4 bases short and J 2 bases short, with 9 bases between. Germline CDR1 and CDR2: SGDLS and YYNGEE. CDR3 length: 13 amino acids. CDR3 protein: CASSPGMNYGYTF. The CDR3 bases are TGTGCCAGCAGCCCCGGGATGAACTATGGCTACACCTTC.

Comment on this clone: One junction end disagrees with the germline gene, perhaps due to a read error. The identical CDR3 is also encoded by other nucleotide sequences in the sample. The chain uses TRBV15 and TRBJ2-4; D might be TRBD1 (6 bases). Germline CDR1 and CDR2: LNHNV and YYDKDF (reference sequence). CDR3 length equals 15 residues. The chain's CDR3 is CATSRVTGWENIQYF. DNA for the CDR3: TGTGCCACCAGCAGAGTGACAGGTTGGGAAAACATTCAGTACTTT.

There are many counts of this clone. CDR3 in amino acids: CALLRMNTEAFF. DNA for the CDR3: TGTGCCTTGTTGAGGATGAACACTGAAGCTTTCTTT. This chain links TRBV6-1 with TRBJ1-1, with D unresolved. V shed 11 bases and J shed 0 bases, with 10 bases lying between them. This CDR3 has 12 residues. From germline, CDR1 is MNHNS and CDR2 SASEGT.

Many counts were recorded for this clone. The chain joins TRBV5-6 to TRBJ1-5; no reliable D call. The CDR3 contains 15 residues. Trimming removed 1 base from V and 0 bases from J, with 8 bases in between. The germline V gene encodes CDR1 SGHDT and CDR2 YYEEEE. The CDR3: CASSLQKNSNQPQHF. The DNA of the CDR3 is TGTGCCAGCAGCTTGCAGAAAAATAGCAATCAGCCCCAGCATTTT.

To note about this clone: This may come from a read error, since a much larger clone is one base off. Other nucleotide sequences in the sample specify the same CDR3. The CDR3 DNA is TGCGCCAGCAGCCCCCGGCGGTCCTACGAGCAGTACTTC. Its translation: CASSPRRSYEQYF. The V and J genes are TRBV14 and TRBJ2-7; D not resolved. Per the germline V gene, CDR1 is SGHDN and CDR2 is FVKESK. This CDR3 is built from 13 residues.

This clone was picked up many times. The chain links TRBV20-1 to TRBJ2-7, with TRBD2 identical over 11 bases. This CDR3 is built from 16 residues. Germline V gene lookup returns CDR1 DFQATT and CDR2 SNEGSKA (reference sequence). J lost 5 bases, V lost 1 base, and 10 bases had no gene match. CDR3 protein: CSARGPSGGPGDEQYF. The CDR3 DNA follows: TGCAGTGCTAGAGGACCTAGCGGGGGGCCCGGGGACGAGCAGTACTTC.

This clone was counted many times. The chain is built from TRBV6-2 or TRBV6-3 and TRBJ2-3, with a weak D call TRBD1 (5 bases). CDR3 length equals 14 residues. V was shortened by 2 bases and J by 2 bases, with 8 bases between the two germline ends. Germline CDR1 is MNHEY and CDR2 is SVGEGT. The DNA of the CDR3 is TGTGCCAGCAGTTACGCACAGGTCACAGATACGCAGTATTTT. It codes for CASSYAQVTDTQYF.

This clone was observed at least ten times. The J gene is TRBJ2-5, the V gene TRBV15; tentative D call: TRBD2 (5 bases). The CDR3 contains 14 residues. The germline V and J ends were trimmed by 2 bases and 1 base, with 8 bases remaining between them. Germline CDR1 is LNHNV and CDR2 is YYDKDF (reference sequence). DNA of the CDR3: TGTGCCACCAGCAGATCCAGCGGCCAAGAGACCCAGTACTTC. Its protein product is CATSRSSGQETQYF.